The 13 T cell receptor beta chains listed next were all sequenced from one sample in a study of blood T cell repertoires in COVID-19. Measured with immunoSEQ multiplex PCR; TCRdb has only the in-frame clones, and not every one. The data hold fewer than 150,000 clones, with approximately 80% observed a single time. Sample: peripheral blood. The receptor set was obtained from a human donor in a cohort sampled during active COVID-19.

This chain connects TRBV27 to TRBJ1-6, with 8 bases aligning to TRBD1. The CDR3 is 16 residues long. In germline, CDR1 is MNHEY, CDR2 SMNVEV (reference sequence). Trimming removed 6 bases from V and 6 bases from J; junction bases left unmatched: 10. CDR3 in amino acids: CASSQLDRARNSPLHF. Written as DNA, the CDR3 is TGTGCCAGCAGCCAATTGGACAGGGCTCGTAATTCACCCCTCCACTTT.

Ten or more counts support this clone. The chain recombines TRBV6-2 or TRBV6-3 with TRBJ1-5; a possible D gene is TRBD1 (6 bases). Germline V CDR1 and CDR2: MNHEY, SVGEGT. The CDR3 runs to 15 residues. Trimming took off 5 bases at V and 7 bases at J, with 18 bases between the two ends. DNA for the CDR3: TGTGCCAGCAGTAGGGACACCCGAGGAGTCCAGCCCCAGCATTTT. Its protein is CASSRDTRGVQPQHF.

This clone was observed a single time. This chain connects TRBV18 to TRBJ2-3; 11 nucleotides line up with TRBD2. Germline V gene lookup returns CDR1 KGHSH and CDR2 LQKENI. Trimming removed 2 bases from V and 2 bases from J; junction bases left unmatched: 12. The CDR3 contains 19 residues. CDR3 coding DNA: TGTGCCAGCTCACCAAGAGGAGGGAATAGCGGGGGGGCCACAGATACGCAGTATTTT. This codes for CASSPRGGNSGGATDTQYF.

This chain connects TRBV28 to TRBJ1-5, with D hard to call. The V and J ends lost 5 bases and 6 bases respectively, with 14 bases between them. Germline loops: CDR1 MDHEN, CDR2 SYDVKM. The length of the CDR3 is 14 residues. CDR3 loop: CASSRELASQPQHF. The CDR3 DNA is TGTGCCAGCAGTAGGGAGTTAGCCTCTCAGCCCCAGCATTTT.

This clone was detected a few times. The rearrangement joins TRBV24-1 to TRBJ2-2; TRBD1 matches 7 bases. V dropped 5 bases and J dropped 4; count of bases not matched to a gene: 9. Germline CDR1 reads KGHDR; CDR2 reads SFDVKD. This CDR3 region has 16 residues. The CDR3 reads CATSGDTGAGTGELFF. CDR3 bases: TGTGCCACCAGTGGCGATACAGGGGCCGGCACCGGGGAGCTGTTTTTT.

In nucleotides, the CDR3 is TGTGCCAGCAGCCAAGCCCTCGGGTCCTGGGACGAGCAGTACTTC. Its protein product is CASSQALGSWDEQYF. The rearrangement uses TRBV14 and TRBJ2-7; unclear D gene. Trimming stripped 1 base from V and 5 bases from J, with 15 bases between. Looked up from germline, CDR1 is SGHDN and CDR2 is FVKESK. The CDR3 loop spans 15 amino acids.

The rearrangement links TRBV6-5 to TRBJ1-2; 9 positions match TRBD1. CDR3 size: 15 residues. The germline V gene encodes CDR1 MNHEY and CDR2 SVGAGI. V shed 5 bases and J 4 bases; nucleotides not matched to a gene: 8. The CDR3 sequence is CASSRPGQGSYGYTF. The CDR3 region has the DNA TGTGCCAGCAGTCGACCGGGACAGGGTAGCTATGGCTACACCTTC.

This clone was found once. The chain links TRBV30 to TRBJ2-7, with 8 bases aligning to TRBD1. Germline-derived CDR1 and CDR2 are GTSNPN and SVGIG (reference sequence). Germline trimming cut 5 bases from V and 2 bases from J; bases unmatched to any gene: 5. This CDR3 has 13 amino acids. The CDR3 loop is CAWSEQGAYEQYF. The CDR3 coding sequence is TGTGCCTGGTCGGAACAGGGGGCCTACGAGCAGTACTTC. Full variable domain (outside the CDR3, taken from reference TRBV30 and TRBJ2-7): SQTIHQWPATLVQPVGSPLSLECTVEGTSNPNLYWYRQAAGRGLQLLFYSVGIGQISSEVPQNLSASRPQDRQFILSSKKLLLSDSGFYLCAWSEQGAYEQYFGPGTRLTVT.

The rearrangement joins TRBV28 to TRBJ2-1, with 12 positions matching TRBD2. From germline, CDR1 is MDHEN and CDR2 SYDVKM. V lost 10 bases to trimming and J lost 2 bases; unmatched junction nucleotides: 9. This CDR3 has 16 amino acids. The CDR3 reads CATTPTSGGAYNEQFF. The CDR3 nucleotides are TGTGCCACTACTCCGACTAGCGGGGGAGCCTACAATGAGCAGTTCTTC.

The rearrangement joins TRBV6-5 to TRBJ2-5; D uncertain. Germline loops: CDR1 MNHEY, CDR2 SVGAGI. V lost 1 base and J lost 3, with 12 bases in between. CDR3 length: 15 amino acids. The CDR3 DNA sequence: TGTGCCAGCAGTTACTGGCCAACCCGAAAAGAGACCCAGTACTTC. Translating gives CASSYWPTRKETQYF.

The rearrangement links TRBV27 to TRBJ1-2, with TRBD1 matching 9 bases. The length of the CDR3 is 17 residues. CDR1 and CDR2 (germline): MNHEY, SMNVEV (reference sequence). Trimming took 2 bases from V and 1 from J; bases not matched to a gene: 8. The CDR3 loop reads CASSLSGQGQGNYGYTF. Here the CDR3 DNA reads TGTGCCAGCAGTTTAAGCGGACAGGGGCAGGGTAACTATGGCTACACCTTC.

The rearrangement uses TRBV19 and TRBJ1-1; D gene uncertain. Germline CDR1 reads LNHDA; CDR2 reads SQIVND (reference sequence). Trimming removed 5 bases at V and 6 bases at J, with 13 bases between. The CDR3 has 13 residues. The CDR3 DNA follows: TGTGCCAGTAGTGAGGGCCAAACACCTGAAGCTTTCTTT. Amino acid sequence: CASSEGQTPEAFF.

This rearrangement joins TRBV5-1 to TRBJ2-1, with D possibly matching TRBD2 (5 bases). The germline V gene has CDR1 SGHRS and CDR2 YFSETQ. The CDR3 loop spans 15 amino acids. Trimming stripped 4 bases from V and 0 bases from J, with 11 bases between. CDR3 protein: CASSKTSPSYNEQFF. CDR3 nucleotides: TGCGCCAGCAGCAAAACTAGTCCCTCCTACAATGAGCAGTTCTTC.